This T cell receptor beta chain was sequenced in a study of blood T cell repertoires in COVID-19. Looking at the study overall: Samples came from the United States, Italy and Spain, spanning acute and convalescent COVID-19. PBMCs, B-cell-depleted T cells, or T cells were the source of the cDNA or gDNA that made up the material.

The CDR3 is 14 residues long. Looked up from germline, CDR1 is LNHDA and CDR2 is SQIVND (reference sequence). V lost 1 base to trimming and J lost 3 bases, with 6 bases between them. Original methodology: Researchers report that nucleated cell counts were estimated from reference gene primer amplification. The protocol was immunoSEQ multiplex PCR, while the TCRdb copy is restricted to in-frame clones and leaves out a portion. V, J and clone size reflect that table, while D and trimming were determined from the DNA. The repertoire consists of about 140,000 clones, with 60% to 85% occurring once and the leading ten covering approximately 5%.

Sequenced material: peripheral blood. This clonotype was obtained from a woman of 80 years or more with active or convalescent COVID-19. The chain joins TRBV19 to TRBJ2-2; no firm D call. As DNA, the CDR3 is TGTGCCAGTAGTATAGCTCCCGACACCGGGGAGCTGTTTTTT. Translating gives CASSIAPDTGELFF.